These 19 T cell receptor beta chains came from one sample sequenced in a study of response to subunit inactivated influenza vaccine. TCRdb called the RT-PCR reads again in MiXCR, with one record for every CDR3 protein. The profile shows 700,000 to 800,000 distinct CDR3 sequences, less than 20% of them singletons. This sample comprised PBMCs from blood, obtained around 5 days after vaccination. These receptors came from a man in his fifties or sixties who received an inactivated influenza vaccine.

This clonotype was seen a handful of times. CDR3 region: CASSLAGDNSYEQYF. CDR3 DNA: TGTGCCAGCAGCTTAGCGGGGGACAATTCCTACGAGCAGTACTTC. This chain links TRBV7-2 with TRBJ2-7; weak D call: TRBD1 (6 bases). V dropped 0 bases and J dropped 1 base, with 10 bases sitting between them. The CDR3 spans 15 residues. Germline CDR1 and CDR2: SGHTA and FQGNSA.

V and J are TRBV20-1 and TRBJ2-1, with 15 bases identical to TRBD2. The CDR3 is 17 residues long. The J segment lost 0 bases and the V segment lost 4 bases, leaving 4 bases of the junction unmatched. Per the germline V gene, CDR1 is DFQATT and CDR2 is SNEGSKA (reference sequence). For the CDR3, the DNA is TGCAGTGCTATCGGGACTAGCGGGGGGAGCTCCTACAATGAGCAGTTCTTC. The encoded protein is CSAIGTSGGSSYNEQFF.

This clonotype was recorded a few times. The gene calls are TRBV7-6 and TRBJ2-2, with D perhaps matching TRBD2 (5 bases). Trimming stripped 5 bases from V and 6 bases from J, with 19 bases between. Germline lookup yields CDR1 SGHVS and CDR2 FNYEAQ. CDR3 length: 16 amino acids. The CDR3, as DNA: TGTGCCAGCAGCACCCGCCTTTCGGGATTCGCCGGGGAGCTGTTTTTT. Its translation is CASSTRLSGFAGELFF.

This clonotype was counted at least ten times. This chain connects TRBV4-3 to TRBJ1-2, with D uncertain. This CDR3 has 15 residues. Germline V gene lookup returns CDR1 LGHNA and CDR2 YSLEER. Trimming left V 0 bases short and J 3 bases short, with 11 bases between. DNA for the CDR3: TGCGCCAGCAGCCAAGATCGTACAGTGCACTATGGCTACACCTTC. This translates into CASSQDRTVHYGYTF.

V usage is TRBV15 and J usage is TRBJ2-5, with 13 bases lining up with TRBD2. The germline V gene has CDR1 LNHNV and CDR2 YYDKDF (reference sequence). V shed 1 base and J 5 bases; nucleotides not matched to a gene: 4. The CDR3 covers 16 residues. The CDR3 nucleotides read TGTGCCACCAGCAGAGTAAGACTAGCGGGAGGTGAGACCCAGTACTTC. Translation gives CATSRVRLAGGETQYF.

This clonotype occurred a few times. The J gene is TRBJ2-1, the V gene TRBV29-1; 13 bases agree with TRBD2. Germline lookup yields CDR1 SQVTM and CDR2 ANQGSEA. The J segment lost 4 bases and the V segment lost 1 base, leaving 1 base of the junction unmatched. The CDR3 sequence is 15 residues long. This chain's CDR3 is CSVEGGLAGYNEQFF. The DNA for the CDR3 is TGCAGCGTTGAAGGGGGACTAGCGGGATACAATGAGCAGTTCTTC.

This clonotype came up many times. DNA for the CDR3: TGCAGCGTTGTCGGACTAGCGGTTAGGGAGACCCAGTACTTC. Its protein is CSVVGLAVRETQYF. This chain links TRBV29-1 with TRBJ2-5; 10 positions match TRBD2. V trimming: 4 bases; J trimming: 5 bases; junction bases outside the gene matches: 7. This CDR3 is 14 amino acids long. CDR1 SQVTM and CDR2 ANQGSEA come from the germline V gene.

J is TRBJ1-5 and V is TRBV20-1, with a possible D match to TRBD1 (6 bases). The CDR3 consists of 13 residues. Germline V gives CDR1 DFQATT, CDR2 SNEGSKA (reference sequence). Between the trimmed V and J ends, which lost 4 bases and 4 bases, there was a span of 11 bases. CDR3 bases: TGCAGTGCTAAAAACCAGGGGAATCAGCCCCAGCATTTT. This gives the protein CSAKNQGNQPQHF.

V and J are TRBV29-1 and TRBJ1-2, with D perhaps matching TRBD1 (5 bases). Germline values: CDR1 SQVTM, CDR2 ANQGSEA. V lost 8 bases to trimming and J lost 4 bases, with 17 bases between them. CDR3 length: 13 residues. CDR3 amino acids: CSTRGGKSYGYTF. Written as DNA, the CDR3 is TGCAGCACCCGTGGGGGGAAGTCCTATGGCTACACCTTC.

The rearrangement uses TRBV5-4 and TRBJ2-1; TRBD2 matches at 12 bases. In germline, CDR1 is SGHNT, CDR2 YYREEE (reference sequence). The CDR3 length is 19 residues. Trimming removed 6 bases from V and 0 bases from J; junction bases left unmatched: 13. Here the CDR3 reads CASTSGTSGYRSSYNEQFF. CDR3 DNA: TGTGCCAGCACCTCCGGGACTAGCGGGTACAGGAGCTCCTACAATGAGCAGTTCTTC.

This clonotype was observed a few times. This chain uses TRBV7-8 with TRBJ1-6, with 8 bases lining up with TRBD1. Germline CDR1 SGHVS, CDR2 FQNEAQ. CDR3 size: 17 residues. The junction had 10 bases not matched to a gene; V was cut back by 7 bases and J by 2 bases. The CDR3 here is CASTITGTGTYNSPLHF. The CDR3, as DNA: TGTGCCAGCACAATTACCGGGACAGGCACCTATAATTCACCCCTCCACTTT.

This clonotype was counted many times. The junction shows a germline mismatch at one end, possibly a read error. This chain connects TRBV5-1 to TRBJ2-7; possible D gene TRBD2, 5 bases. The germline CDR1 and CDR2 sequences are SGHRS and YFSETQ. The CDR3 runs 13 residues. The CDR3 region has the DNA TGTGCCAGCAGCTTAGTCGGGGATTACGAGCAGTACTTC. This codes for CASSLVGDYEQYF.

This chain uses TRBV2 with TRBJ2-7, with 7 bases lining up with TRBD2. This CDR3 spans 16 amino acids. Germline lookup yields CDR1 SNHLY and CDR2 FYNNEI. The V gene end was trimmed by 0 bases and the J gene end by 2 bases; junction bases not matched to a gene: 7. The CDR3 DNA reads as TGTGCCAGCAGTGAAGCGGGGCGGGAGTTTCCCTACGAGCAGTACTTC. It yields the protein CASSEAGREFPYEQYF.

Only a few counts were recorded for this clonotype. The chain carries TRBV20-1 and TRBJ2-3; 9 bases fit TRBD2. V shed 8 bases and J 3 bases; nucleotides not matched to a gene: 9. The V gene's germline CDR1 is DFQATT and CDR2 SNEGSKA (reference sequence). The CDR3 extends over 14 amino acids. The CDR3 loop reads CSPLAGSITDTQYF. The CDR3 coding sequence is TGCAGTCCCCTAGCGGGGAGTATTACAGATACGCAGTATTTT.

The chain links TRBV5-1 to TRBJ2-5; D is perhaps TRBD2 (5 bases). The V end was cut by 4 bases, the J end by 0 bases, with 16 bases between. Germline V gene sequence: CDR1 SGHRS, CDR2 YFSETQ. The CDR3 runs 16 residues. CDR3 DNA: TGCGCCAGCAGCCCGTCCCTTTCGACTAACCAAGAGACCCAGTACTTC. It specifies CASSPSLSTNQETQYF.

In this sample, this clonotype turned up many times. J is TRBJ2-1 and V is TRBV29-1; 8 nucleotides line up with TRBD1. CDR3 length: 12 residues. CDR1 and CDR2 from the germline V gene are SQVTM and ANQGSEA. The CDR3 nucleotides are TGCAGTGCCGACAGGGGCTACAATGAGCAGTTCTTC. This codes for CSADRGYNEQFF.

This clonotype showed up just a few times. The CDR3 bases are TGCAGTGCAACCCGCGACAGGAGCACAGATACGCAGTATTTT. It encodes CSATRDRSTDTQYF. This chain joins TRBV20-1 and TRBJ2-3; TRBD1 might be the D (6 bases). CDR1 DFQATT and CDR2 SNEGSKA come from the germline V gene (reference sequence). Trimming left V 6 bases short and J 0 bases short, with 13 bases between. This CDR3 is built from 14 residues.

This clonotype was seen repeatedly, ten times or more. This rearrangement joins TRBV10-3 to TRBJ2-3, with a possible D match to TRBD2 (7 bases). This CDR3 has 15 residues. Trimming removed 3 bases from V and 2 bases from J, with 12 bases in between. Germline V gene sequence: CDR1 ENHRY, CDR2 SYGVKD. CDR3 nucleotides: TGTGCCATCAGTGATAGGCGGGGGCTCACAGATACGCAGTATTTT. Translating it yields CAISDRRGLTDTQYF.

The sample holds many counts of this clonotype. The rearrangement uses TRBV5-6 and TRBJ2-4, with 8 nucleotides matching TRBD1. Germline CDR1 and CDR2: SGHDT and YYEEEE. This CDR3 spans 16 amino acids. J lost 4 bases, V lost 0 bases, and 6 bases had no gene match. The CDR3, as DNA: TGTGCCAGCAGCTTGGTTTCAGGGGGCTTGAAAAACATTCAGTACTTC. Encoded protein: CASSLVSGGLKNIQYF.